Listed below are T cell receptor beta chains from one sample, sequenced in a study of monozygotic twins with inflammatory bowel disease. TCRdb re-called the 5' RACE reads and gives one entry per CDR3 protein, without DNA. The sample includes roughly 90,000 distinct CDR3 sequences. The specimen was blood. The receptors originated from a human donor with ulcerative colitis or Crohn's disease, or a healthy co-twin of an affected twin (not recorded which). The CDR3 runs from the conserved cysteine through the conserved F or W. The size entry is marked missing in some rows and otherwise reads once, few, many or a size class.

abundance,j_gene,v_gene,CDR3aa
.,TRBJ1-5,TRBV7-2,CASSLHAGMNQPQHF
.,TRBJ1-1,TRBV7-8,CASSLAHTEAFF
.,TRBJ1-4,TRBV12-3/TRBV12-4,CASSSGNGDEKLFF
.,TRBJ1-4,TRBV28,CASSLPHRGQGKLFF
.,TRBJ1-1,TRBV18,CASSRQGENTEAFF
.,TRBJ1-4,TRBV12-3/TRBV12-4,CASRREDRNEKLFF
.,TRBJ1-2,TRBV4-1,CASSQIVNYGYTF
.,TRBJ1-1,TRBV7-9,CASTRHPTYRLNTEAFF
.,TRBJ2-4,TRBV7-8,CASSLARTGRRQGSDNIQYF
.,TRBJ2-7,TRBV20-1,CSARDHSGGAPYEQYF
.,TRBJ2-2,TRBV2,CASRPGPGANTGELFF
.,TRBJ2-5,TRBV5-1,CASRVGMTGSETQYF
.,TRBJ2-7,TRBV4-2,CASSQERGWIYEQYF
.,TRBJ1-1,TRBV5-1,CASREFGLIPEAFF
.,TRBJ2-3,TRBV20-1,CSARVAGTDTQYF
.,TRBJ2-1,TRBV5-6,CASSLVDGGSYNEQFF
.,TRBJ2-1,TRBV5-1,CASSRSGDYNEQFF
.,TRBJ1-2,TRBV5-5,CASSLEFGSKTYGYTF
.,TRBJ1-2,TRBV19,CASQRLAGRMYGYTF
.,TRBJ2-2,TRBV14,CASSQDHNTGELFF
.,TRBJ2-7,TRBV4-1,CASSPEGTGGRRSYEQYF
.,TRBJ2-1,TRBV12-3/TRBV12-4,CACSLGTSVNEQFF
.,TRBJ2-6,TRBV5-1,CASSFWTGGLSGANVLTF
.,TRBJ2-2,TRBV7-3,CASSPFAGSTGELFF
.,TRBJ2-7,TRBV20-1,CSARGTDKLYEQYF
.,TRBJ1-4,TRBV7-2,CASSPGTGVEKLFF
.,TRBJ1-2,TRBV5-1,CASSSENYGYTF
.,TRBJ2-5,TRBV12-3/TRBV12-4,CASSLSWAETQYF
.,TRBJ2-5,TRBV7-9,CASSYGLAGGKETQYF
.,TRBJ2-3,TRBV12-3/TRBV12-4,CASRYEGDTQYF
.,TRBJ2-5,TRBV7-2,CASRDGTGASETQYF
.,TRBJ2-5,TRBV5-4,CASSPPPGTGMETQYF
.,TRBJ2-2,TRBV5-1,CASSYQQDTGELFF
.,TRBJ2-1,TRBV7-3,CASSLYGGGTSESQFF
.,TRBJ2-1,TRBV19,CASSISANHNEQFF
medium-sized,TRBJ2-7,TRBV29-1,CSVAYSGSSAFSYEQYF
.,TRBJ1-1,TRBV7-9,CASSLVWTAPLNTEAFF
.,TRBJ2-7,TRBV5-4,CASSLPGHPYEQYF
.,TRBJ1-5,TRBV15,CATSRDEGANQPQHF
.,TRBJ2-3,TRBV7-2,CASRSWTGGLGDTQYF
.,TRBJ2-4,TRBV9,CASSSRQGDNDIQYF
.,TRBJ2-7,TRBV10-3,CAISPTSGQTEQYF
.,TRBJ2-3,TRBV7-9,CASSKGGNTDTQYF